This entry lists 29 T cell receptor beta chains sequenced from one sample in a study of HIV-infected children after antiretroviral therapy interruption. RNA-based 3' RACE libraries used unique molecular identifiers. MiXCR, run by TCRdb on the 3' RACE reads, gives a single entry per CDR3 protein. The sample holds tens of thousands of distinct CDR3 sequences, roughly 4% seen once. Regarding treatment: PENTA 11 planned treatment interruption arm or continuous ART arm. The starting material was CD45RA+ CD4+ T cells from PBMCs, pooled from several time points, obtained from a donor given antiretroviral therapy, either interrupted or continuous. Indicated subset: naive CD4+ CD45RA+ CD45RO- T cells. The receptor set was obtained from a pool of human donors with HIV.

This clonotype was observed a handful of times. V gene TRBV20-1 combines with J gene TRBJ2-3, with TRBD2 matching over 11 bases. CDR1 and CDR2 from the germline V gene are DFQATT and SNEGSKA (reference sequence). J gave up 5 bases and V 4 bases, and 8 bases lay outside the gene matches. The CDR3 loop spans 15 amino acids. The CDR3 DNA sequence: TGCAGTGCTATCAATAGCGGGGGGGACGGAGATACGCAGTATTTT. It translates to CSAINSGGDGDTQYF.

This clonotype was observed a few times. The rearrangement joins TRBV20-1 to TRBJ2-2; 8 bases fit TRBD1. This CDR3 comprises 15 residues. Germline CDR1 and CDR2: DFQATT and SNEGSKA (reference sequence). V trimming: 5 bases; J trimming: 5 bases; junction bases outside the gene matches: 10. CDR3: CSAFGRGRGTGELFF. The CDR3 coding sequence is TGCAGTGCTTTCGGCAGGGGGCGCGGGACCGGGGAGCTGTTTTTT.

This clonotype was seen more than once but under ten times. CDR3 DNA: TGCAGTGCTAGATCGCCAGGCGGGATATCTATTTCGGGCACAGATACGCAGTATTTT. Translation: CSARSPGGISISGTDTQYF. The rearrangement links TRBV20-1 to TRBJ2-3; a possible D gene is TRBD2 (6 bases). In germline, CDR1 is DFQATT, CDR2 SNEGSKA (reference sequence). With 2 bases removed from V and 1 base from J, the gap between germline ends came to 25 bases. The CDR3 is 19 residues long.

In this sample, this clonotype turned up a few times. This rearrangement joins TRBV7-3 to TRBJ2-1; a possible D gene is TRBD2 (6 bases). CDR1 and CDR2 from the germline V gene are SGHTA and FQGTGA. This CDR3 contains 14 residues. Trimming removed 2 bases at V and 10 bases at J, with 15 bases between. CDR3 loop: CASSLLGSSGEQFF. Here the CDR3 DNA reads TGTGCCAGCAGCTTACTCGGATCCAGCGGGGAGCAGTTCTTC.

CDR3 bases: TGTGCCAGCAGGCTAGCCGAGCACAACCCCTACGAGCAGTACTTC. Translated: CASRLAEHNPYEQYF. The gene calls are TRBV6-1 and TRBJ2-7; D may be TRBD2 (5 bases). Looked up from germline, CDR1 is MNHNS and CDR2 is SASEGT. Deletions cut 6 bases from V and 2 bases from J, with 17 bases between. The CDR3 totals 15 residues.

This clonotype was recorded a few times. This chain uses TRBV12-3 or TRBV12-4 with TRBJ1-2, with unresolved D. CDR3 length: 12 amino acids. V dropped 3 bases and J dropped 8 bases, with 10 bases sitting between them. The CDR3 DNA is TGTGCCAGCAGTTTGTGGACGGAGGGCTACACCTTC. The encoded protein is CASSLWTEGYTF.

This clonotype has a count of ten or more. This chain links TRBV7-2 with TRBJ1-1, with D uncertain. The CDR3 length is 14 residues. Trimming shortened V by 5 bases and J by 1 base, and 11 bases separated the two germline ends. Germline V gene lookup returns CDR1 SGHTA and CDR2 FQGNSA. CDR3 protein: CASSQYAGNTEAFF. In DNA, the CDR3 is TGTGCCAGCAGCCAGTACGCAGGGAACACTGAAGCTTTCTTT.

This clonotype was found many times. The V gene is TRBV5-5, the J gene TRBJ1-5; D gene unclear. Germline assignment: CDR1 SGHKS and CDR2 YYEKEE (reference sequence). The CDR3 is made up of 14 amino acids. Between the trimmed V and J ends, which lost 0 bases and 7 bases, there was a span of 11 bases. The CDR3 here is CASSLATRYQPQHF. CDR3 bases: TGTGCCAGCAGCTTGGCAACAAGGTACCAGCCCCAGCATTTT.

The rearrangement links TRBV24-1 to TRBJ2-5; TRBD1 matches at 12 bases. This CDR3 is 16 amino acids long. J was trimmed by 3 bases and V by 4 bases; bases with no gene match: 5. CDR1 is KGHDR and CDR2 is SFDVKD in the germline V gene. DNA for the CDR3: TGTGCCACCAGTGACCCAGGGACAGGGGGCGAAGAGACCCAGTACTTC. Protein product: CATSDPGTGGEETQYF.

This clonotype occurred many times. V gene TRBV10-1 combines with J gene TRBJ2-7, with 10 bases lining up with TRBD2. V dropped 7 bases and J dropped 6; count of bases not matched to a gene: 9. CDR1 is WNHNN and CDR2 is SYGVQD in the germline V gene (reference sequence). The length of the CDR3 is 14 residues. CDR3 DNA sequence: TGCGCCAGCAAGCCGGGACTAGCGTCTCGCGAGCAGTACTTC. Translated: CASKPGLASREQYF.

This clonotype was observed a few times. V usage is TRBV11-2 and J usage is TRBJ2-1, with 12 bases fitting TRBD2. Trimming removed 4 bases from V and 8 bases from J; junction bases left unmatched: 6. This CDR3 has 15 amino acids. The V gene's germline CDR1 is SGHAT and CDR2 FQNNGV. The CDR3 sequence: CASSSGLAGMDEQFF. CDR3 nucleotide sequence: TGTGCCAGCAGCTCTGGACTAGCGGGGATGGATGAGCAGTTCTTC.

The chain has TRBV20-1 and TRBJ2-7; either TRBD1 or TRBD2 may supply D (5 bases each). The V end lost 5 bases, the J end lost 2 bases, and 10 bases lay between the germline ends. This CDR3 has 12 residues. The germline V gene has CDR1 DFQATT and CDR2 SNEGSKA (reference sequence). In DNA, the CDR3 is TGCAGTGCTGAGGGGCCTACCTACGAGCAGTACTTC. Translation: CSAEGPTYEQYF.

This clonotype was seen many times. The chain employs TRBV29-1 and TRBJ2-1, with 7 bases lining up with TRBD2. Trimming at V came to 0 bases and at J to 0 bases, leaving 5 bases not matched to a gene. CDR3 length equals 16 residues. Per germline, CDR1 SQVTM and CDR2 ANQGSEA. CDR3 sequence (DNA): TGCAGCGTTGAAGATACGCGGGGGAGCTCCTACAATGAGCAGTTCTTC. Translated: CSVEDTRGSSYNEQFF.

The gene calls are TRBV12-3 or TRBV12-4 and TRBJ1-2; weak D call: TRBD1 (5 bases). Trimming shortened V by 4 bases and J by 8 bases, and 8 bases separated the two germline ends. The CDR3 runs to 11 residues. The CDR3 is CASSWGDGYTF. The CDR3 region has the DNA TGTGCCAGCAGTTGGGGGGACGGCTACACCTTC.

This clonotype appeared many times. The genes are TRBV7-8 and TRBJ2-2; 8 bases are shared with TRBD1. V lost 5 bases, J lost 3 bases, and 2 bases stayed unmatched. The germline V gene encodes CDR1 SGHVS and CDR2 FQNEAQ. The CDR3 consists of 14 residues. The CDR3 DNA reads as TGTGCCAGCAGCCTGGACAGGGACACCGGGGAGCTGTTTTTT. As protein: CASSLDRDTGELFF.

This clonotype is medium-sized. The chain employs TRBV7-9 and TRBJ1-1, with 10 bases aligning to TRBD1. This CDR3 is 15 amino acids long. V lost 5 bases and J lost 11; bases outside the gene matches: 14. Germline V lookup: CDR1 SEHNR, CDR2 FQNEAQ (reference sequence). The CDR3 loop reads CASSETPDRGRAAFF. The CDR3 region has the DNA TGTGCCAGCAGCGAAACCCCTGACAGGGGGCGGGCGGCTTTCTTT.

In its sample, this clonotype was seen many times. In DNA form, the CDR3 reads TGCAGTGCCCCGGCAGGACGCCACGAGCAGTACTTC. It codes for CSAPAGRHEQYF. V is TRBV20-1 and J is TRBJ2-7; D is unresolved. The CDR3 runs 12 residues. The germline V and J ends were trimmed by 6 bases and 5 bases, with 14 bases remaining between them. Germline values: CDR1 DFQATT, CDR2 SNEGSKA (reference sequence).

By share of the sample, this clonotype is medium-sized (0.01 to 0.1%). The V gene is TRBV7-2, the J gene TRBJ2-5, with 7 bases matching TRBD1. CDR3 size: 14 residues. V shed 5 bases, J shed 5 bases, and the junction held 8 bases outside the gene matches. Germline V gene data show CDR1 as SGHTA and CDR2 as FQGNSA. CDR3 in DNA: TGTGCCAGCAGCCCCGGGACAGCCTGGGAGACCCAGTACTTC. Amino acids: CASSPGTAWETQYF.

This clonotype came up many times. The rearrangement uses TRBV30 and TRBJ1-2; D gene unclear. The V end was cut by 5 bases, the J end by 5 bases, with 15 bases between. Germline V gene sequence: CDR1 GTSNPN, CDR2 SVGIG (reference sequence). This CDR3 region has 13 residues. The CDR3 region has the DNA TGTGCCTGGCGCCCGCAACAGCATTATGGCTACACCTTC. It translates to CAWRPQQHYGYTF.

This chain uses TRBV13 with TRBJ2-7, with a weak D call TRBD1 (6 bases). Germline values: CDR1 PRHDT, CDR2 FYEKMQ (reference sequence). The CDR3 totals 15 residues. Trimming cost V 5 bases and J 3 bases, with 17 bases left between them. The CDR3 spells CASSPYRDTHYEQYF. CDR3 nucleotides: TGTGCCAGCAGCCCCTATCGGGACACACACTACGAGCAGTACTTC.

This clonotype showed up just a few times. The chain combines TRBV7-9 with TRBJ2-1; no clear D. The CDR3 contains 15 residues. In germline, CDR1 is SEHNR, CDR2 FQNEAQ (reference sequence). V lost 5 bases, J lost 6 bases, and 17 bases lay in between. The CDR3 DNA sequence: TGTGCCAGCAGCGGCCGGGTTGGGATCTCCAATGAGCAGTTCTTC. Amino acids: CASSGRVGISNEQFF. The full variable domain, in which reference TRBV7-9 and TRBJ2-1 provide the parts outside the CDR3, is DTGVSQNPRHKITKRGQNVTFRCDPISEHNRLYWYRQTLGQGPEFLTYFQNEAQLEKSRLLSDRFSAERPKGSFSTLEIQRTEQGDSAMYLCASSGRVGISNEQFFGPGTRLTVL.

This clonotype has at least ten counts. Here the CDR3 reads CASATGSNQPQHF. CDR3 nucleotides: TGTGCCAGTGCGACAGGGAGCAATCAGCCCCAGCATTTT. The V gene is TRBV19, the J gene TRBJ1-5, with 7 bases matching TRBD1. The germline V gene has CDR1 LNHDA and CDR2 SQIVND (reference sequence). After removal of 8 bases from V and 1 base from J, the junction contained 2 bases not matched to a gene. The CDR3 is made up of 13 amino acids.

The table lists this clonotype with many counts. The chain is built from TRBV20-1 and TRBJ2-7; TRBD1 or TRBD2 may be the D gene (5 bases each). Trimming took off 4 bases at V and 0 bases at J, with 13 bases between the two ends. CDR3 length equals 14 residues. Germline V gene sequence: CDR1 DFQATT, CDR2 SNEGSKA (reference sequence). CDR3 sequence: CSATGGPSSYEQYF. As DNA, the CDR3 is TGCAGTGCTACTGGGGGACCCTCCTCCTACGAGCAGTACTTC.

In its sample, this clonotype was seen many times. The chain recombines TRBV20-1 with TRBJ1-1; D gene uncertain. Germline loops: CDR1 DFQATT, CDR2 SNEGSKA (reference sequence). This CDR3 is 13 amino acids long. The V and J ends lost 4 bases and 0 bases respectively, with 9 bases between them. The DNA for the CDR3 is TGCAGTGCTATAGGGATTATGAACACTGAAGCTTTCTTT. Encoded protein: CSAIGIMNTEAFF.

The sample holds a few counts of this clonotype. V usage is TRBV23-1 and J usage is TRBJ2-2; no clear D gene. TRBV23-1 is sorted into the ORF group, with uncertain function. Between the trimmed V and J ends, which lost 0 bases and 6 bases, there was a span of 5 bases. The CDR3 has 13 amino acids. In DNA form, the CDR3 reads TGCGCCAGCAGTCAATCTGGACCCGGGGAGCTGTTTTTT. Amino acid sequence: CASSQSGPGELFF.

The rearrangement links TRBV4-1 to TRBJ2-7, with 7 bases that match TRBD1. Looked up from germline, CDR1 is MGHRA and CDR2 is YSYEKL. CDR3 length: 14 amino acids. J was trimmed by 2 bases and V by 2 bases; bases with no gene match: 3. The CDR3 loop is CASSQSQGAYEQYF. The CDR3 DNA reads TGCGCCAGCAGCCAATCGCAGGGGGCCTACGAGCAGTACTTC.

The V gene is TRBV29-1, the J gene TRBJ2-7; 10 bases line up with TRBD1. The germline V gene encodes CDR1 SQVTM and CDR2 ANQGSEA. The CDR3 has 15 amino acids. After removal of 0 bases from V and 6 bases from J, the junction contained 8 bases not matched to a gene. CDR3 DNA sequence: TGCAGCGTTGAAGATGAAGGGACAGGGGCCCCCGAGCAGTACTTC. Translating it yields CSVEDEGTGAPEQYF.

This clonotype is deemed medium-sized. The rearrangement links TRBV12-3 or TRBV12-4 to TRBJ1-5; TRBD1 might be the D (6 bases). Trimming shortened V by 6 bases and J by 4 bases, and 16 bases separated the two germline ends. This CDR3 is built from 15 residues. CDR3 region: CASSPGFGQNQPQHF. The DNA of the CDR3 is TGTGCCAGCAGCCCGGGGTTCGGACAGAATCAGCCCCAGCATTTT.

The V call is TRBV18, the J call TRBJ2-7; D ambiguous. Trimming shortened V by 3 bases and J by 4 bases, and 10 bases separated the two germline ends. The CDR3 is made up of 13 amino acids. Germline-derived CDR1 and CDR2 are KGHSH and LQKENI. The CDR3 DNA follows: TGTGCCAGCTCACCCCTGGGATCGTACGAGCAGTACTTC. Residues: CASSPLGSYEQYF.